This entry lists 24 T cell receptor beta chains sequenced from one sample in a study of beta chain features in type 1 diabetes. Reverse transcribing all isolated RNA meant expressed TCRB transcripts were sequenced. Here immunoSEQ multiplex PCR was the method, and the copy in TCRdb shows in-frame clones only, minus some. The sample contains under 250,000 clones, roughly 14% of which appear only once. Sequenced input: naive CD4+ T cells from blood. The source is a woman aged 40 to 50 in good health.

The CDR3 DNA reads TGCGCCAGCAGCGGTCAACTGAATCAGCCCCAGCATTTT. This codes for CASSGQLNQPQHF. The rearrangement links TRBV10-1 to TRBJ1-5; no clear D gene. The CDR3 extends over 13 amino acids. The germline V gene has CDR1 WNHNN and CDR2 SYGVQD (reference sequence). The V end was cut by 6 bases, the J end by 4 bases, with 10 bases between.

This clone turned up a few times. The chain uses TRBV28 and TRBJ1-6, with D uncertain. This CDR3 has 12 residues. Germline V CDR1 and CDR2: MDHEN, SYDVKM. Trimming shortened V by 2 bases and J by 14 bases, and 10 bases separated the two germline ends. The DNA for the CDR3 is TGTGCCAGCAGTTTACCCCTAATCTCCCTCCACTTT. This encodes CASSLPLISLHF.

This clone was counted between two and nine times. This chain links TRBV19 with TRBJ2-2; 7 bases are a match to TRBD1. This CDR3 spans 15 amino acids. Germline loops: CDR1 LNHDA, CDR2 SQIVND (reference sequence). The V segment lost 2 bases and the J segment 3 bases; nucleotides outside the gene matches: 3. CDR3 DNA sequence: TGTGCCAGTAGTATACAGGGGGTAGACACCGGGGAGCTGTTTTTT. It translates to CASSIQGVDTGELFF.

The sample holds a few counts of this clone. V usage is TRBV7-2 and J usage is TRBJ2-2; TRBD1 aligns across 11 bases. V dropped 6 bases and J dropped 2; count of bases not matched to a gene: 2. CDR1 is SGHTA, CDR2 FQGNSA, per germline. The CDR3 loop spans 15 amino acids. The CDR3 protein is CASSGTGGNTGELFF. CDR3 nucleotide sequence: TGTGCCAGCAGTGGGACAGGGGGAAACACCGGGGAGCTGTTTTTT.

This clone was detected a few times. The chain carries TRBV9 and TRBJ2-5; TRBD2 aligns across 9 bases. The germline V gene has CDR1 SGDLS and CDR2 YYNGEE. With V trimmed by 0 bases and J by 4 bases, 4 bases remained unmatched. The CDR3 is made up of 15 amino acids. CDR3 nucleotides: TGTGCCAGCAGCGTAGGTAGCGGGGGCGTAGAGACCCAGTACTTC. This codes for CASSVGSGGVETQYF. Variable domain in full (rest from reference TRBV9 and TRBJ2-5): DSGVTQTPKHLITATGQRVTLRCSPRSGDLSVYWYQQSLDQGLQFLIQYYNGEERAKGNILERFSAQQFPDLHSELNLSSLELGDSALYFCASSVGSGGVETQYFGPGTRLLVL.

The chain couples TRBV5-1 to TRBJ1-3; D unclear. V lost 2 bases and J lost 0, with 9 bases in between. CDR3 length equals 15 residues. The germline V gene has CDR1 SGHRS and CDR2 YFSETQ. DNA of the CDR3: TGCGCCAGCAGCTTACCCGGGATCTCTGGAAACACCATATATTTT. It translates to CASSLPGISGNTIYF.

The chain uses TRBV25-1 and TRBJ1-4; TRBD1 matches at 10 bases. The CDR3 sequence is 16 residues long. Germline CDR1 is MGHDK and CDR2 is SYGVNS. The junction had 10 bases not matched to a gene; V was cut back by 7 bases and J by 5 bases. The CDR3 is CASKGQGPPRNEKLFF. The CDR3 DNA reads TGTGCCAGCAAGGGACAGGGGCCACCTCGAAATGAAAAACTGTTTTTT.

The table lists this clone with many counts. The CDR3 spells CSVAQRGTQYF. In DNA, the CDR3 is TGCAGCGTTGCACAGCGGGGAACGCAGTATTTT. The chain employs TRBV29-1 and TRBJ2-3; TRBD2 agrees at 7 bases. CDR3 length: 11 residues. The junction had 4 bases not matched to a gene; V was cut back by 4 bases and J by 9 bases. Germline values: CDR1 SQVTM, CDR2 ANQGSEA.

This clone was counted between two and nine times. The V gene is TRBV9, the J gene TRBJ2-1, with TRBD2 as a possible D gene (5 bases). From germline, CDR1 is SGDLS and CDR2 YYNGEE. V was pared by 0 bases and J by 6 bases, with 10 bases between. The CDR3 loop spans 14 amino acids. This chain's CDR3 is CASSVVSGSNEQFF. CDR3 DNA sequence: TGTGCCAGCAGCGTAGTATCGGGAAGCAATGAGCAGTTCTTC.

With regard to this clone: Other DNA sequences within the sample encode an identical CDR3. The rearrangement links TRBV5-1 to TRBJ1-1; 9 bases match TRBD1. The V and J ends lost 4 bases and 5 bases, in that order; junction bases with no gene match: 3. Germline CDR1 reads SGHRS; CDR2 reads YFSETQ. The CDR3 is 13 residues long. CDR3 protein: CASSPGQGTEAFF. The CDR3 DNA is TGCGCCAGCAGCCCAGGACAGGGGACTGAAGCTTTCTTT.

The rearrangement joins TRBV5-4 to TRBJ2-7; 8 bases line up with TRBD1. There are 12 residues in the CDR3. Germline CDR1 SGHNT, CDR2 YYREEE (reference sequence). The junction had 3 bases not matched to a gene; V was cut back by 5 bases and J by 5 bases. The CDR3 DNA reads TGTGCCAGCAGTCCGGACAGGGACGAGCAGTACTTC. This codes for CASSPDRDEQYF.

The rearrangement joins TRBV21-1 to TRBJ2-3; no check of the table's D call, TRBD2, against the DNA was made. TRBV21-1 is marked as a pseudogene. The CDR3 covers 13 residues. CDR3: CASRGPCDDTQYF. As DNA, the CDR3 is TGTGCCAGCCGAGGCCCATGCGATGATACGCAGTATTTT.

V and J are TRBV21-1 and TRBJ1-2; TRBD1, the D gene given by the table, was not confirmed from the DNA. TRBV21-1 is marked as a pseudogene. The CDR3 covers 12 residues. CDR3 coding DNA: TGTGCCAGCAGCAAACAGGGGTTCGGCTACACCTTC. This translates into CASSKQGFGYTF.

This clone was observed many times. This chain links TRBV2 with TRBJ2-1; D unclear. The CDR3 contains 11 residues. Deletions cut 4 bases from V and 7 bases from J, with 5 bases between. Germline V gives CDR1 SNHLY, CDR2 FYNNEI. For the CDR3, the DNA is TGTGCCAGCAGTGTCTCTAATGAGCAGTTCTTC. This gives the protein CASSVSNEQFF.

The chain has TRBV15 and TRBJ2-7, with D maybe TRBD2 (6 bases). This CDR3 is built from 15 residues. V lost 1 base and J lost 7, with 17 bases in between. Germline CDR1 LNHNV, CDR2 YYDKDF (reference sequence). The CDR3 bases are TGTGCCACCAGCAGAGGGGGGGATGGGCTACGGGAGCAGTACTTC. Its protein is CATSRGGDGLREQYF.

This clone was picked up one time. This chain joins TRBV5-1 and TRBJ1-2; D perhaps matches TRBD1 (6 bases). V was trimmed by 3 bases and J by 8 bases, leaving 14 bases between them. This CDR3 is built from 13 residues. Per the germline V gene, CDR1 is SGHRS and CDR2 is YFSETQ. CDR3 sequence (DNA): TGCGCCAGCAGCTCCCGGGGACAAGGAGGCTACACCTTC. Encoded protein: CASSSRGQGGYTF. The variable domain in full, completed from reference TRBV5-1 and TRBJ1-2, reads KAGVTQTPRYLIKTRGQQVTLSCSPISGHRSVSWYQQTPGQGLQFLFEYFSETQRNKGNFPGRFSGRQFSNSRSEMNVSTLELGDSALYLCASSSRGQGGYTFGSGTRLTVV.

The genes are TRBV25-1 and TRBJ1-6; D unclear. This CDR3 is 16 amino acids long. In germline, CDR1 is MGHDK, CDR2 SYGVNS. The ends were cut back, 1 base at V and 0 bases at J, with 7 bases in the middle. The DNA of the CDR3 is TGTGCCAGCAGTGAATCTGTCAGCTCCTATAATTCACCCCTCCACTTT. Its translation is CASSESVSSYNSPLHF.

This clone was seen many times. The CDR3 loop is CSVEDWNEQYF. For the CDR3, the DNA is TGCAGCGTTGAGGACTGGAACGAGCAGTACTTC. The J gene is TRBJ2-7, the V gene TRBV29-1, with D possibly being TRBD2 (5 bases). V lost 3 bases and J lost 5, with 8 bases in between. This CDR3 region has 11 residues. Germline V gives CDR1 SQVTM, CDR2 ANQGSEA.

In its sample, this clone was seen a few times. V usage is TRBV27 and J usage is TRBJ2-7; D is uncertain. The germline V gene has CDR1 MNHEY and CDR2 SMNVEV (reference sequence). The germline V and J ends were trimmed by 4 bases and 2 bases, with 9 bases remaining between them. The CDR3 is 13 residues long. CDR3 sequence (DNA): TGTGCCAGCAGTTCCCGGAGAACCTACGAGCAGTACTTC. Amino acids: CASSSRRTYEQYF.

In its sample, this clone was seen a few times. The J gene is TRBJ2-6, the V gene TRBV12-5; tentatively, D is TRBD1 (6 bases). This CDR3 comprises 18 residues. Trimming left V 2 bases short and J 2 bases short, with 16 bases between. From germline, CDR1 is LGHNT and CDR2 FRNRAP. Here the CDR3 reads CASGLLLTGFAGANVLTF. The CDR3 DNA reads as TGTGCTAGTGGTTTGCTCCTTACAGGGTTCGCTGGGGCCAACGTCCTGACTTTC.

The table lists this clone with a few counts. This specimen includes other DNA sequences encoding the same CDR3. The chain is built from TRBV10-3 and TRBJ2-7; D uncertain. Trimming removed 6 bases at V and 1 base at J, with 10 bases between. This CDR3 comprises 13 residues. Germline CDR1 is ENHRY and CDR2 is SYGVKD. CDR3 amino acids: CAISLGESYEQYF. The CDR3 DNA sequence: TGTGCCATCAGCCTTGGAGAGTCCTACGAGCAGTACTTC.

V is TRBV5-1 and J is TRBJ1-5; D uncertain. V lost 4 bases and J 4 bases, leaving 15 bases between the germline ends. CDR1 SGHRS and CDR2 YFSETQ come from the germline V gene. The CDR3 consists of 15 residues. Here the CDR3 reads CASSPNGDGNQPQHF. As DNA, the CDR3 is TGCGCCAGCAGCCCAAACGGGGATGGGAATCAGCCCCAGCATTTT.

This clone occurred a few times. CDR3 sequence reads: CASSQKERGGQGEETQYF. DNA of the CDR3: TGCGCCAGCAGTCAAAAGGAGAGGGGGGGACAGGGTGAAGAGACCCAGTACTTC. This chain links TRBV23-1 with TRBJ2-5; TRBD1 matches 9 bases. TRBV23-1 is identified as an open reading frame with a role that is uncertain. With 2 bases clipped from V and 3 bases from J, the junction kept 13 bases outside the gene matches. This CDR3 has 18 amino acids.

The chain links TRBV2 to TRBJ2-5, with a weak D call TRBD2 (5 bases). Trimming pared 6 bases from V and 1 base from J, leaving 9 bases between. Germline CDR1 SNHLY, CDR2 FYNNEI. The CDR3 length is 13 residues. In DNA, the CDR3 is TGTGCCAGCAGGGGCGGGCCCCAAGAGACCCAGTACTTC. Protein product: CASRGGPQETQYF.